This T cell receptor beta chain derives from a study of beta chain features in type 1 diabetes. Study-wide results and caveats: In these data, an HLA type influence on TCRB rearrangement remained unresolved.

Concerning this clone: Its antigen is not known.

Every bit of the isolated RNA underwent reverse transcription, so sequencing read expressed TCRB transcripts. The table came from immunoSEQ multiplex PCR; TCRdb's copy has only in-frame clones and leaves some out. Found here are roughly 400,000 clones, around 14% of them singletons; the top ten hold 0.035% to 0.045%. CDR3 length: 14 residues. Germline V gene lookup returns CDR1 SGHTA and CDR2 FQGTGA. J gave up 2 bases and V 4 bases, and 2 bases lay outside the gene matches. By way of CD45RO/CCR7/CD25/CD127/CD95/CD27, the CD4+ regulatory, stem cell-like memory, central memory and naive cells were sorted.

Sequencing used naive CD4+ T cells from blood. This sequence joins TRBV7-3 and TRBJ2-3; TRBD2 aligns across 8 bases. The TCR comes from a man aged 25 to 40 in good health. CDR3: CASSSGLVTDTQYF. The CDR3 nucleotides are TGTGCCAGCAGCTCGGGACTAGTCACAGATACGCAGTATTTT.